A selection of T cell receptor beta chains follows, all from one sample in a study of spatial heterogeneity in lung cancer. TCRdb re-derived calls from the 5' RACE reads in MiXCR, one entry per CDR3 protein. The sample yields around 9,800 distinct CDR3 sequences, roughly a quarter seen once. This specimen was PBMCs, taken at surgery. The source is a female donor with early-stage non-small cell lung cancer. Both conserved end residues are part of each CDR3. D genes are given only for firm matches. Not every row has a clone size; where given, it reads once, few, many or a size class.

CASSSGREVEQFF	TGTGCCAGCAGTTCCGGGCGGGAGGTCGAGCAGTTCTTC	TRBD2	TRBV27	NA	TRBJ2-1
CASSQAVGFVLSEAFF	TGTGCCAGCAGCCAAGCGGTAGGGTTTGTTTTATCTGAAGCTTTCTTT	NA	TRBV3-1	medium-sized	TRBJ1-1
CASHGTHRQFF	TGTGCCAGCCACGGGACCCACAGGCAGTTCTTC	NA	TRBV7-9	medium-sized	TRBJ2-1
CASSLGLAGGGEQYF	TGTGCCAGCAGCTTAGGACTAGCGGGAGGAGGGGAGCAGTACTTC	TRBD2	TRBV7-2	many	TRBJ2-7
CASSSRGQGGETQYF	TGTGCCAGCAGTTCACGGGGACAGGGCGGGGAGACCCAGTACTTC	TRBD1	TRBV28	NA	TRBJ2-5
CASSLGQGGTDTQYF	TGCGCCAGCAGCTTGGGACAGGGGGGCACAGATACGCAGTATTTT	TRBD1	TRBV5-1	few	TRBJ2-3
CSAKTGDTEAFF	TGCAGTGCTAAGACAGGGGACACTGAAGCTTTCTTT	TRBD1	TRBV20-1	few	TRBJ1-1
CASSFSQLAGAPYEQYF	TGTGCCAGCAGTTTCTCCCAACTAGCGGGAGCACCCTACGAGCAGTACTTC	TRBD2	TRBV28	medium-sized	TRBJ2-7
CASTPVGRVLTF	TGTGCCAGCACCCCTGTGGGGCGCGTCCTGACTTTC	NA	TRBV12-3/TRBV12-4	few	TRBJ2-6
CASSIAPGQGGTDTQYF	TGTGCCAGCAGCATAGCGCCGGGACAGGGGGGCACAGATACGCAGTATTTT	TRBD1	TRBV7-2	few	TRBJ2-3
CASSSTGTGSQPQHF	TGTGCCAGCTCATCGACCGGGACAGGGAGTCAGCCCCAGCATTTT	TRBD1	TRBV18	medium-sized	TRBJ1-5
CSGRDIGPETQYF	TGCAGTGGCCGGGACATAGGGCCAGAGACCCAGTACTTC	NA	TRBV20-1	few	TRBJ2-5
CASSEVGAGALSGELFF	TGTGCCAGCAGTGAAGTGGGGGCAGGGGCCCTCTCCGGGGAGCTGTTTTTT	NA	TRBV2	few	TRBJ2-2
CSVQGSGEQFF	TGCAGCGTTCAGGGGAGTGGTGAGCAGTTCTTC	NA	TRBV29-1	NA	TRBJ2-1
CASSLAAETQYF	TGCGCCAGCAGCTTGGCCGCGGAGACCCAGTACTTC	NA	TRBV5-1	many	TRBJ2-5
CASSEWAENEAFF	TGCGCCAGCAGTGAGTGGGCGGAGAATGAAGCTTTCTTT	NA	TRBV10-2	NA	TRBJ1-1
CASSLTATGGQETQYF	TGTGCCAGCAGCTTAACTGCGACCGGGGGCCAAGAGACCCAGTACTTC	NA	TRBV7-3	few	TRBJ2-5
CASSPRERSYNEQFF	TGTGCCAGCAGCCCGCGGGAGCGGTCCTACAATGAGCAGTTCTTC	TRBD2	TRBV7-8	many	TRBJ2-1
CASSTDGRTNEKLFF	TGTGCCAGTAGCACCGACGGAAGAACTAATGAAAAACTGTTTTTT	NA	TRBV19	few	TRBJ1-4
CASSTGRAYEQYF	TGTGCCAGCAGTACAGGACGGGCCTACGAGCAGTACTTC	NA	TRBV7-2	few	TRBJ2-7
CASSSTGDTGELFF	TGTGCCAGTAGTAGCACAGGGGACACCGGGGAGCTGTTTTTT	TRBD1	TRBV19	many	TRBJ2-2
CASSLGLAGGLEQFF	TGTGCCAGCAGCCTGGGACTAGCGGGGGGACTTGAGCAGTTCTTC	TRBD2	TRBV14	NA	TRBJ2-1
CASTGRAYNSPLHF	TGTGCCAGTACCGGACGAGCCTATAATTCACCCCTCCACTTT	NA	TRBV6-5	NA	TRBJ1-6
CASSVQDGETQYF	TGTGCCAGCAGTGTACAGGACGGGGAGACCCAGTACTTC	NA	TRBV6-1	NA	TRBJ2-5
CASSVGVSTDTQYF	TGTGCCAGCAGCGTAGGGGTAAGCACAGATACGCAGTATTTT	NA	TRBV9	NA	TRBJ2-3
CASSQLTF	TGTGCCAGCAGTCAGCTAACCTTC	NA	TRBV12-3/TRBV12-4	few	TRBJ2-5
CASSAGQPVSGYTF	TGTGCCAGCAGCGCCGGACAGCCCGTATCAGGCTACACCTTC	NA	TRBV7-2	NA	TRBJ1-2
CASSMSGQKFSNSPLHF	TGTGCCAGCTCAATGTCCGGACAGAAGTTCAGTAATTCACCCCTCCACTTT	NA	TRBV18	NA	TRBJ1-6
CASSPQRASGRDEQFF	TGCGCCAGCAGCCCCCAGAGGGCTAGCGGGAGGGATGAGCAGTTCTTC	TRBD2	TRBV4-1	few	TRBJ2-1
CSARDNNEKLFF	TGCAGTGCTAGGGACAACAATGAAAAACTGTTTTTT	NA	TRBV20-1	many	TRBJ1-4
CSVATGGRETQYF	TGCAGCGTTGCTACAGGGGGTAGAGAGACCCAGTACTTC	TRBD1	TRBV29-1	NA	TRBJ2-5
CASSLAGGGAGELFF	TGTGCCAGCAGTTTGGCAGGGGGCGGTGCCGGGGAGCTGTTTTTT	TRBD1	TRBV27	medium-sized	TRBJ2-2
CASTEGAGDVETQYF	TGTGCCAGTACCGAGGGAGCGGGAGATGTGGAGACCCAGTACTTC	TRBD2	TRBV6-2/TRBV6-3	medium-sized	TRBJ2-5
CASSTGPAEETQYF	TGTGCCAGCAGCACCGGGCCCGCCGAGGAGACCCAGTACTTC	NA	TRBV11-1	NA	TRBJ2-5
CASSQPRQGDTGELFF	TGCGCCAGCAGCCAACCCCGACAGGGGGACACCGGGGAGCTGTTTTTT	TRBD1	TRBV4-1	few	TRBJ2-2
CASSLPGTTTQYF	TGTGCCAGCAGCTTACCCGGGACTACGACCCAGTACTTC	TRBD2	TRBV7-2	many	TRBJ2-5
CASSMGDRVGNQPQHF	TGTGCCAGCAGCATGGGGGACAGGGTAGGCAATCAGCCCCAGCATTTT	TRBD1	TRBV7-2	few	TRBJ1-5
CASSLEDSGRTQYF	TGTGCCAGCAGCTTAGAGGACAGCGGCAGGACCCAGTACTTC	NA	TRBV5-5	few	TRBJ2-5
CASSGTSGTINEQFF	TGTGCCAGCAGTGGGACTAGCGGAACGATTAATGAGCAGTTCTTC	TRBD2	TRBV2	many	TRBJ2-1
CASSLTGFGTGELFF	TGCGCCAGCAGCTTGACCGGGTTCGGAACCGGGGAGCTGTTTTTT	NA	TRBV5-1	NA	TRBJ2-2
CSARYPGGRRETQYF	TGCAGTGCTAGATATCCTGGCGGGAGGAGAGAGACCCAGTACTTC	TRBD2	TRBV20-1	few	TRBJ2-5
CASGGTSGTSEQYF	TGTGCCAGCGGAGGGACTAGCGGGACCAGTGAGCAGTACTTC	TRBD2	TRBV2	NA	TRBJ2-7
CSARAGSGTGEQTQYF	TGCAGTGCTAGAGCCGGCTCCGGGACAGGGGAACAGACCCAGTACTTC	TRBD1	TRBV20-1	medium-sized	TRBJ2-5
CTALAGGPLIDTGELFF	TGCACCGCCCTAGCGGGAGGGCCCCTGATAGACACCGGGGAGCTGTTTTTT	TRBD2	TRBV29-1	NA	TRBJ2-2
CSAEGPLGWATDTQYF	TGCAGTGCCGAGGGGCCACTAGGATGGGCCACAGATACGCAGTATTTT	NA	TRBV20-1	NA	TRBJ2-3
CASRRDRANTEAFF	TGTGCCAGCAGGCGGGACAGAGCGAACACTGAAGCTTTCTTT	TRBD1	TRBV6-5	NA	TRBJ1-1
CASSPAVAGELEFF	TGTGCCAGCTCCCCGGCAGTAGCGGGAGAACTGGAGTTCTTC	TRBD2	TRBV18	few	TRBJ2-1
CASSEGETDYNEQFF	TGTGCCAGCAGTGAAGGGGAGACAGACTACAATGAGCAGTTCTTC	NA	TRBV6-1	medium-sized	TRBJ2-1
CASSPRSTPDTQYF	TGTGCCAGCTCACCACGGAGCACGCCAGATACGCAGTATTTT	NA	TRBV18	NA	TRBJ2-3
CASSRRYHRDKANYGYTF	TGTGCCAGCAGCCGAAGATACCACCGGGACAAAGCTAACTATGGCTACACCTTC	NA	TRBV28	NA	TRBJ1-2
CASSQDRGSGYNEQFF	TGCGCCAGCAGCCAAGATCGGGGTAGCGGCTACAATGAGCAGTTCTTC	NA	TRBV4-1	once	TRBJ2-1
CSAAQDSSLSYEQYF	TGCAGTGCTGCCCAAGACTCGTCTCTCTCCTACGAGCAGTACTTC	NA	TRBV20-1	few	TRBJ2-7
CASRVAGGAGNEQFF	TGCGCCAGCAGGGTAGCGGGAGGGGCGGGGAATGAGCAGTTCTTC	TRBD2	TRBV10-2	few	TRBJ2-1
CASSLEQTHSNQPQHF	TGCGCCAGCAGCTTGGAACAGACCCATAGCAATCAGCCCCAGCATTTT	NA	TRBV5-1	many	TRBJ1-5